This entry is about one T cell receptor beta chain. Germline V gene sequence: CDR1 SGHAT, CDR2 FQNNGV. This CDR3 spans 18 amino acids. V was clipped by 5 bases and J by 0 bases; unmatched bases: 12. The sample belongs to a study of blood T cells in healthy people across ages. It was with a sample-barcoded 5' primer and a J-beta primer mix that a second PCR of about 6 to 12 cycles was run. TCRdb processed the 5' RACE reads anew with MiXCR; each CDR3 protein has one entry. The sample shows more than 700,000 distinct CDR3 sequences, about 42% of them seen only once. This receptor was identified in a man aged 80 or over in good health. Source material: blood. The chain combines TRBV11-2 with TRBJ2-3; TRBD2 matches at 9 bases. CDR3 sequence (DNA): TGTGCCAGCAGCATGCGACTAGCGGCGGCAAGTAGCACAGATACGCAGTATTTT. This encodes CASSMRLAAASSTDTQYF. Combining the CDR3 with reference TRBV11-2 and TRBJ2-3 gives the whole variable domain EAGVAQSPRYKIIEKRQSVAFWCNPISGHATLYWYQQILGQGPKLLIQFQNNGVVDDSQLPKDRFSAERLKGVDSTLKIQPAKLEDSAVYLCASSMRLAAASSTDTQYFGPGTRLTVL.